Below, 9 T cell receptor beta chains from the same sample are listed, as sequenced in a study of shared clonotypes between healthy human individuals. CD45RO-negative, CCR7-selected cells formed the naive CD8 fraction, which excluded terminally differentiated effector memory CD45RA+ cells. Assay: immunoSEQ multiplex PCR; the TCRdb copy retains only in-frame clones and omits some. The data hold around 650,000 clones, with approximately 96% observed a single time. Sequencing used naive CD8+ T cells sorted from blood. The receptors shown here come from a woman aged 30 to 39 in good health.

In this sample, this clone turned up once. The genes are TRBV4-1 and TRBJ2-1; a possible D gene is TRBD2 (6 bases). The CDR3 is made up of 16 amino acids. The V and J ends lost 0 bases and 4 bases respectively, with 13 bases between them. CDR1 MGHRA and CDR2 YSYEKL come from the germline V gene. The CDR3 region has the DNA TGCGCCAGCAGCCAAGAGCCTGCTGGACTATACAATGAGCAGTTCTTC. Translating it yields CASSQEPAGLYNEQFF.

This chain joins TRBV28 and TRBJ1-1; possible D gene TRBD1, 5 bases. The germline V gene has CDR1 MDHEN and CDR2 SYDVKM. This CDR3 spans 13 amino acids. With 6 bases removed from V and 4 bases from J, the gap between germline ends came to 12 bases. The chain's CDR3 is CASRPLQGTEAFF. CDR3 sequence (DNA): TGTGCCAGCAGGCCTCTCCAGGGCACTGAAGCTTTCTTT.

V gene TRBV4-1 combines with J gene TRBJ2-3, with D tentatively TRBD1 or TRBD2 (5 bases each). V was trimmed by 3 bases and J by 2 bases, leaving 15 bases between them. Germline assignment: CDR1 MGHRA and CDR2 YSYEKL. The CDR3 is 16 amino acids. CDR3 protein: CASSQKLGTNTDTQYF. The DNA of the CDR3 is TGCGCCAGCAGCCAGAAGTTGGGGACGAACACAGATACGCAGTATTTT.

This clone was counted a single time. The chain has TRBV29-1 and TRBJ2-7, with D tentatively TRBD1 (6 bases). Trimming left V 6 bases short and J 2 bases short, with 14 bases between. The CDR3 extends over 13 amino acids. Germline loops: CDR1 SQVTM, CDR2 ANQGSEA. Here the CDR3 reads CSVRWTEAYEQYF. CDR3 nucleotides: TGCAGCGTCCGATGGACAGAAGCCTACGAGCAGTACTTC.

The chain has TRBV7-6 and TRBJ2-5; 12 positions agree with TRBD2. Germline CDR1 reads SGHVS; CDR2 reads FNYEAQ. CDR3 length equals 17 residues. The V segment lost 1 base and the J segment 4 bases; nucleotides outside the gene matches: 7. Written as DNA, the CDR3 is TGTGCCAGCAGCTTAGTTCTAGCGGGAGGGCCCCTAGAGACCCAGTACTTC. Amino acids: CASSLVLAGGPLETQYF.

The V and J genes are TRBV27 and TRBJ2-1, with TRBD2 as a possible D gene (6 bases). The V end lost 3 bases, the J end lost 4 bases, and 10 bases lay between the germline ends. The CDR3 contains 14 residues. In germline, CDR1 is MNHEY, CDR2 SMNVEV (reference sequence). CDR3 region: CASSFGGEYNEQFF. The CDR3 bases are TGTGCCAGCAGTTTTGGCGGGGAGTACAATGAGCAGTTCTTC.

DNA for the CDR3: TGTGCCTGGCAACGCACAGGGGGCTCCTACAATGAGCAGTTCTTC. As protein: CAWQRTGGSYNEQFF. V is TRBV30 and J is TRBJ2-1; 8 bases are shared with TRBD1. This CDR3 comprises 15 residues. The junction had 6 bases not matched to a gene; V was cut back by 5 bases and J by 0 bases. In germline, CDR1 is GTSNPN, CDR2 SVGIG (reference sequence).

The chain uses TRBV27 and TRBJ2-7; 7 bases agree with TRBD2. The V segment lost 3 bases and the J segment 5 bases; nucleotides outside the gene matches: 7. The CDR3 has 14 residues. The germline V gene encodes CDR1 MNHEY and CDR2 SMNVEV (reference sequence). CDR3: CASSLSLGGNEQYF. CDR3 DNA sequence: TGTGCCAGCAGTTTGTCGTTGGGGGGGAACGAGCAGTACTTC.

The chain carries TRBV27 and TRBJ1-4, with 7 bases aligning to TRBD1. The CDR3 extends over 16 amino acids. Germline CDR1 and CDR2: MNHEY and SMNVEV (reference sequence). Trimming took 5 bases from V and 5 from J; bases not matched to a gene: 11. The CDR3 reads CASSLRRTGLNEKLFF. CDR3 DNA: TGTGCCAGCAGTCTACGAAGGACAGGACTAAATGAAAAACTGTTTTTT. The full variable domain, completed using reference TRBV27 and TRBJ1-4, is EAQVTQNPRYLITVTGKKLTVTCSQNMNHEYMSWYRQDPGLGLRQIYYSMNVEVTDKGDVPEGYKVSRKEKRNFPLILESPSPNQTSLYFCASSLRRTGLNEKLFFGSGTQLSVL.